What follows are 32 T cell receptor beta chains derived from one specimen sequenced in a study of technical replicates of blood from several donors. Method: immunoSEQ multiplex PCR; TCRdb's copy keeps in-frame clones and lacks some. This sample has tens of thousands of clones, with 70% to 90% found just once. What was sequenced was T cells isolated from PBMCs. These receptor sequences come from a human donor in good health.

This chain connects TRBV4-1 to TRBJ2-7; 9 bases are shared with TRBD2. Germline CDR1 is MGHRA and CDR2 is YSYEKL. CDR3 length equals 18 residues. The J segment lost 2 bases and the V segment lost 4 bases, leaving 15 bases of the junction unmatched. CDR3 sequence (DNA): TGCGCCAGCAGCCCCATAGCGGGAGAACTCGTACTACCCTACGAGCAGTACTTC. This codes for CASSPIAGELVLPYEQYF.

This chain links TRBV7-8 with TRBJ2-5, with D perhaps TRBD2 (5 bases). Germline V lookup: CDR1 SGHVS, CDR2 FQNEAQ. Trimming cost V 3 bases and J 1 base, with 9 bases left between them. This CDR3 is 14 amino acids long. The CDR3 sequence: CASSFGSSQETQYF. CDR3 coding DNA: TGTGCCAGCAGCTTTGGGAGCAGCCAAGAGACCCAGTACTTC.

The chain couples TRBV30 to TRBJ1-2, with 9 bases identical to TRBD1. With 7 bases clipped from V and 6 bases from J, the junction kept 6 bases outside the gene matches. The germline gives CDR1 GTSNPN, CDR2 SVGIG (reference sequence). The CDR3 has 12 residues. The CDR3 is CALDRGVNGYTF. For the CDR3, the DNA is TGTGCCTTGGACAGGGGAGTAAATGGCTACACCTTC.

The gene calls are TRBV4-1 and TRBJ1-1; D not certain. The CDR3 loop spans 13 amino acids. The V gene's germline CDR1 is MGHRA and CDR2 YSYEKL. Deletions cut 6 bases from V and 0 bases from J, with 8 bases between. CDR3 sequence: CASSLRVNTEAFF. DNA of the CDR3: TGCGCCAGCAGTTTACGGGTGAACACTGAAGCTTTCTTT.

The chain couples TRBV4-2 to TRBJ1-2; D uncertain. CDR3 size: 15 residues. The germline V gene has CDR1 LGHNA and CDR2 YNFKEQ. Between the trimmed V and J ends, which lost 0 bases and 2 bases, there was a span of 10 bases. The CDR3 DNA follows: TGTGCCAGCAGCCAAGATTATACAGAAAACTATGGCTACACCTTC. Translation: CASSQDYTENYGYTF.

V gene TRBV7-3 combines with J gene TRBJ2-3; 9 positions match TRBD1. With 2 bases clipped from V and 0 bases from J, the junction kept 0 bases outside the gene matches. Per germline, CDR1 SGHTA and CDR2 FQGTGA. The CDR3 covers 15 residues. CDR3 in amino acids: CASSLGTGSTDTQYF. The CDR3 DNA reads TGTGCCAGCAGCTTAGGGACAGGGAGCACAGATACGCAGTATTTT.

The chain couples TRBV4-2 to TRBJ1-4, with 8 bases identical to TRBD1. V shed 1 base and J 8 bases; nucleotides not matched to a gene: 6. CDR3 length: 15 amino acids. Germline-derived CDR1 and CDR2 are LGHNA and YNFKEQ. CDR3 in DNA: TGTGCCAGCAGCCAAGGTGACAGGGGAGGGGAAAAACTGTTTTTT. This sequence encodes CASSQGDRGGEKLFF.

The genes are TRBV19 and TRBJ2-7; D may be TRBD2 (6 bases). Germline V CDR1 and CDR2: LNHDA, SQIVND (reference sequence). Trimming stripped 1 base from V and 4 bases from J, with 14 bases between. The CDR3 runs 15 residues. CDR3 region: CASSIGVSGLYEQYF. CDR3 in DNA: TGTGCCAGTAGTATAGGGGTTAGCGGACTTTACGAGCAGTACTTC.

The chain has TRBV4-3 and TRBJ2-3; 7 nucleotides match TRBD2. This CDR3 has 17 amino acids. J gave up 2 bases and V 0 bases, and 8 bases lay outside the gene matches. The germline gives CDR1 LGHNA, CDR2 YSLEER. CDR3 sequence (DNA): TGCGCCAGCAGCCAAGATGGTGCTAGCGGTTACACAGATACGCAGTATTTT. This encodes CASSQDGASGYTDTQYF.

This clone appeared once. The chain links TRBV7-7 to TRBJ2-7; 12 nucleotides agree with TRBD2. V lost 5 bases to trimming and J lost 5 bases; unmatched junction nucleotides: 7. This CDR3 is 15 amino acids long. Germline CDR1 reads SSHAT; CDR2 reads FNYEAQ (reference sequence). DNA for the CDR3: TGTGCCAGCAGCAAAGGACTAGCGGGACCCGACGAGCAGTACTTC. It encodes CASSKGLAGPDEQYF.

This chain uses TRBV7-2 with TRBJ2-1; TRBD2 agrees at 7 bases. The CDR3 runs 14 residues. CDR1 is SGHTA, CDR2 FQGNSA, per germline. V was clipped by 6 bases and J by 7 bases; unmatched bases: 9. CDR3 residues: CASRSAGVLNEQFF. The DNA of the CDR3 is TGTGCCAGCAGGTCGGCGGGGGTGTTGAATGAGCAGTTCTTC.

This chain links TRBV7-8 with TRBJ1-1; no reliable D call. From germline, CDR1 is SGHVS and CDR2 FQNEAQ. V gave up 9 bases and J gave up 0 bases, with 11 bases separating them. The CDR3 consists of 13 residues. CDR3 in DNA: TGTGCCAGTTTATTTGTTATGAACACTGAAGCTTTCTTT. It codes for CASLFVMNTEAFF.

The rearrangement joins TRBV5-6 to TRBJ2-7; 7 nucleotides align to TRBD2. Trimming at V came to 6 bases and at J to 1 base, leaving 4 bases not matched to a gene. Germline-derived CDR1 and CDR2 are SGHDT and YYEEEE. The CDR3 is made up of 13 amino acids. The CDR3 protein is CASTLAESYEQYF. Written as DNA, the CDR3 is TGTGCCAGCACCCTAGCGGAGTCCTACGAGCAGTACTTC.

The genes are TRBV5-1 and TRBJ2-7; D is unclear. V lost 0 bases and J 6 bases, leaving 7 bases between the germline ends. This CDR3 spans 12 amino acids. The germline V gene encodes CDR1 SGHRS and CDR2 YFSETQ. The CDR3 here is CASSLGEAEQYF. The CDR3 DNA follows: TGCGCCAGCAGCTTGGGCGAAGCCGAGCAGTACTTC.

The rearrangement joins TRBV19 to TRBJ2-7; 7 bases agree with TRBD1. CDR3 length: 15 residues. From germline, CDR1 is LNHDA and CDR2 SQIVND (reference sequence). The junction had 7 bases not matched to a gene; V was cut back by 2 bases and J by 3 bases. CDR3 loop: CASSIIQGQNYEQYF. The CDR3 nucleotides read TGTGCCAGTAGTATAATACAGGGGCAAAACTACGAGCAGTACTTC.

This clone came up many times. The chain combines TRBV19 with TRBJ2-1; the D is unclear. Trimming took 7 bases from V and 6 from J, leaving 22 bases between them. From germline, CDR1 is LNHDA and CDR2 SQIVND (reference sequence). The CDR3 consists of 16 residues. CDR3 in DNA: TGTGCCAGTACTCCCCTTTATGCGTTTGTGTTCAATGAGCAGTTCTTC. Its translation: CASTPLYAFVFNEQFF.

As DNA, the CDR3 is TGTGCCAGCAGCGACCCCTTAGCGGGAGGGCTAGCAGATACGCAGTATTTT. Amino acid sequence: CASSDPLAGGLADTQYF. J is TRBJ2-3 and V is TRBV9, with TRBD2 matching 11 bases. CDR1 is SGDLS and CDR2 is YYNGEE in the germline V gene. The length of the CDR3 is 17 residues. V lost 3 bases, J lost 4 bases, and 10 bases stayed unmatched. Complete variable domain (other parts from reference TRBV9 and TRBJ2-3): DSGVTQTPKHLITATGQRVTLRCSPRSGDLSVYWYQQSLDQGLQFLIQYYNGEERAKGNILERFSAQQFPDLHSELNLSSLELGDSALYFCASSDPLAGGLADTQYFGPGTRLTVL.

This chain uses TRBV19 with TRBJ1-4; D uncertain. Germline CDR1 LNHDA, CDR2 SQIVND (reference sequence). The V end lost 2 bases, the J end lost 8 bases, and 15 bases lay between the germline ends. The CDR3 is 15 amino acids. CDR3 sequence reads: CASSISRESYEKLFF. The CDR3 DNA reads TGTGCCAGTAGTATAAGCCGGGAATCATACGAAAAACTGTTTTTT.

This clone came up once. The V and J genes are TRBV6-5 and TRBJ2-1; 11 nucleotides align to TRBD2. The CDR3 has 16 amino acids. In germline, CDR1 is MNHEY, CDR2 SVGAGI. With 4 bases clipped from V and 6 bases from J, the junction kept 8 bases outside the gene matches. Written as DNA, the CDR3 is TGTGCCAGCAGTTTAAGGACTAGCGGGTGGCTCAATGAGCAGTTCTTC. The encoded protein is CASSLRTSGWLNEQFF.

The gene calls are TRBV9 and TRBJ2-1; TRBD2 aligns across 13 bases. Germline-derived CDR1 and CDR2 are SGDLS and YYNGEE. This CDR3 region has 16 residues. V dropped 4 bases and J dropped 9; count of bases not matched to a gene: 10. In DNA form, the CDR3 reads TGTGCCAGCAGCTCGAGACTAGCGGGAGGTAGGAGTGAGCAGTTCTTC. Amino acid sequence: CASSSRLAGGRSEQFF.

The chain is built from TRBV12-5 and TRBJ2-5; weak D call: TRBD2 (5 bases). There are 17 residues in the CDR3. CDR1 and CDR2 (germline): LGHNT, FRNRAP. V was cut by 3 bases and J by 1 base, with 18 bases left in between. The CDR3 DNA reads TGTGCTAGTGGTTTACGCCCAGAGGCGGGCATCCAAGAGACCCAGTACTTC. Its translation is CASGLRPEAGIQETQYF.

The V gene is TRBV2, the J gene TRBJ1-3; 7 nucleotides match TRBD1. CDR1 is SNHLY, CDR2 FYNNEI, per germline. CDR3 size: 14 residues. V shed 4 bases, J shed 3 bases, and the junction held 3 bases outside the gene matches. CDR3 nucleotide sequence: TGTGCCAGCAGTGTGTGGGACAGTGGAAACACCATATATTTT. It encodes CASSVWDSGNTIYF.

V usage is TRBV7-2 and J usage is TRBJ2-3, with 7 positions matching TRBD2. This CDR3 is 14 amino acids long. Germline V gene lookup returns CDR1 SGHTA and CDR2 FQGNSA. Unmatched junction bases numbered 8, after V lost 5 bases and J lost 6 bases. The chain's CDR3 is CASSAPPGGDTQYF. The CDR3 DNA sequence: TGTGCCAGCAGCGCCCCCCCGGGAGGCGATACGCAGTATTTT.

The chain employs TRBV29-1 and TRBJ1-2; 9 bases match TRBD1. The CDR3 totals 11 residues. V lost 6 bases and J lost 7; bases outside the gene matches: 3. Germline lookup yields CDR1 SQVTM and CDR2 ANQGSEA. The CDR3 spells CSVPGQGGYTF. In DNA form, the CDR3 reads TGCAGCGTGCCGGGACAGGGTGGCTACACCTTC.

The chain uses TRBV19 and TRBJ1-5; possibly TRBD1 for D (5 bases). The CDR3 has 15 amino acids. Germline values: CDR1 LNHDA, CDR2 SQIVND (reference sequence). V was cut by 4 bases and J by 7 bases, with 17 bases left in between. CDR3 region: CASSTPGEAGQPQHF. For the CDR3, the DNA is TGTGCCAGTAGTACTCCTGGCGAGGCAGGGCAGCCCCAGCATTTT. Full variable domain (remainder filled in from reference TRBV19 and TRBJ1-5): DGGITQSPKYLFRKEGQNVTLSCEQNLNHDAMYWYRQDPGQGLRLIYYSQIVNDFQKGDIAEGYSVSREKKESFPLTVTSAQKNPTAFYLCASSTPGEAGQPQHFGDGTRLSIL.

V and J are TRBV7-9 and TRBJ1-1; tentative D call: TRBD1 (5 bases). The CDR3 has 15 amino acids. Germline V gene lookup returns CDR1 SEHNR and CDR2 FQNEAQ (reference sequence). V was cut by 2 bases and J by 1 base, with 11 bases left in between. As DNA, the CDR3 is TGTGCCAGCAGCTTACTCCGGGACTGGAACACTGAAGCTTTCTTT. It specifies CASSLLRDWNTEAFF.

The chain combines TRBV14 with TRBJ2-2, with 7 bases aligning to TRBD1. Trimming cost V 2 bases and J 4 bases; bases outside gene matches: 7. CDR3 length equals 16 residues. The germline V gene has CDR1 SGHDN and CDR2 FVKESK. In nucleotides, the CDR3 is TGTGCCAGCAGCCAACTATACGGGACAGCCACCGGGGAGCTGTTTTTT. This codes for CASSQLYGTATGELFF.

This chain uses TRBV5-1 with TRBJ1-2, with D unresolved. Germline assignment: CDR1 SGHRS and CDR2 YFSETQ. V was shortened by 2 bases and J by 4 bases, with 6 bases between the two germline ends. The CDR3 sequence is 12 residues long. In DNA, the CDR3 is TGCGCCAGCAGCTTAGACTTCTATGGCTACACCTTC. This sequence encodes CASSLDFYGYTF.

J is TRBJ1-3 and V is TRBV9; D ambiguous. The V end was cut by 3 bases, the J end by 7 bases, with 11 bases between. Germline V gene data show CDR1 as SGDLS and CDR2 as YYNGEE. The CDR3 totals 13 residues. The CDR3 coding sequence is TGTGCCAGCAGCGCTCACAGCATCAACACCATATATTTT. Protein: CASSAHSINTIYF.

Here the CDR3 reads CASSFSGGMGDTQYF. CDR3 bases: TGTGCCAGCAGCTTTAGCGGGGGGATGGGGGATACGCAGTATTTT. This rearrangement joins TRBV11-3 to TRBJ2-3; 10 nucleotides align to TRBD2. CDR1 SGHNT and CDR2 YENEEA come from the germline V gene. The CDR3 spans 15 residues. The junction had 6 bases not matched to a gene; V was cut back by 3 bases and J by 6 bases.

The chain employs TRBV18 and TRBJ2-7; no definite D call. The CDR3 contains 12 residues. Per germline, CDR1 KGHSH and CDR2 LQKENI. V lost 3 bases and J lost 1, with 4 bases in between. The DNA for the CDR3 is TGTGCCAGCTCACCCGTTTCCTACGAGCAGTACTTC. As protein: CASSPVSYEQYF.

The chain recombines TRBV6-5 with TRBJ2-7; possibly TRBD1 for D (6 bases). The germline V gene encodes CDR1 MNHEY and CDR2 SVGAGI. V was shortened by 6 bases and J by 0 bases, with 9 bases between the two germline ends. This CDR3 is 13 amino acids long. The chain's CDR3 is CASSRDTSYEQYF. CDR3 DNA: TGTGCCAGCAGCCGGGACACCTCCTACGAGCAGTACTTC.